The clone carrying this TCR beta chain occurred once. J gave up 2 bases and V 3 bases, and 16 bases lay outside the gene matches. Germline V lookup: CDR1 MDHEN, CDR2 SYDVKM. CDR3 length: 19 amino acids. A multiplex PCR was run with 60 Vbeta primers and 13 Jbeta primers. Only in-frame clones appear in the TCRdb table, and some are missing; sequencing was by immunoSEQ multiplex PCR. The data contain 150,000 to 180,000 clones, roughly three quarters of them singletons. The sample belongs to a study of cytomegalovirus exposure and HLA in healthy donors. Background on the study: Samples from HLA-typed donors yielded approximately 88 million unique TCRs in an early data release.

Though nominally healthy at sampling, donors likely had unrecorded immune exposures. The chain carries TRBV28 and TRBJ2-5; 9 bases line up with TRBD2. The receptor was isolated from a man aged 25-45 years in good health and CMV-seropositive. Sequences were obtained from PBMCs. CDR3 loop: CASSFLRLAEIRIQETQYF. CDR3 in DNA: TGTGCCAGCAGTTTCCTCAGACTAGCGGAAATAAGGATACAAGAGACCCAGTACTTC.